This T cell receptor (beta chain) was sequenced for a study of T-cell reconstitution after alpha-beta-depleted transplantation in children. This clonotype has at least ten counts. Its target is not known. Whole-study results and caveats: Alpha-beta T cells about two months after transplant reportedly derived from several hundred expanded graft clones. T-cell numbers and diversity one year post-transplant derived largely from freshly generated T cells.

Trimming took off 3 bases at V and 7 bases at J, with 16 bases between the two ends. The CDR3 runs to 14 residues. Germline CDR1 reads MDHEN; CDR2 reads SYDVKM. Construction of the TCRbeta library involved unique molecular identifiers. TCRdb recomputed calls from the PCR reads with MiXCR, one row per CDR3 protein. The sample gives fewer than 350,000 distinct CDR3 sequences, 11% of which show up once; about a quarter is in the top ten. The specimen was peripheral blood, collected 180 days after TCRalphabeta/CD19-depleted stem cell transplant. This chain links TRBV28 with TRBJ2-7, with D unresolved. The sequence was collected from a male patient aged 2-10 years who had a stem cell transplant for chronic granulomatous disease, so the T cells may come from the graft donor. CDR3 sequence: CASSFPPEEREQYF. In nucleotides, the CDR3 is TGTGCCAGCAGTTTCCCCCCTGAGGAAAGGGAGCAGTACTTC. The variable domain in full, with the rest retrieved from reference TRBV28 and TRBJ2-7, is DVKVTQSSRYLVKRTGEKVFLECVQDMDHENMFWYRQDPGLGLRLIYFSYDVKMKEKGDIPEGYSVSREKKERFSLILESASTNQTSMYLCASSFPPEEREQYFGPGTRLTVT.